This TCR beta chain was obtained from a study of blood T cell repertoires in COVID-19. At the level of the study: Material from acute and convalescent COVID-19 was sourced from the United States, Italy and Spain. The cDNA or gDNA used as material had been derived from T cells, B-cell-depleted T cells, or PBMCs.

Seattle patients were enrolled while actively infected and followed longitudinally. The CDR3 is 15 amino acids. V dropped 3 bases and J dropped 3; count of bases not matched to a gene: 4. Per the germline V gene, CDR1 is WNHNN and CDR2 is SYGVQD (reference sequence). Original methodology: Estimates of nucleated cell counts were drawn from the amplification of reference gene primers. Method: immunoSEQ multiplex PCR; TCRdb's copy keeps in-frame clones and lacks some. Clonal size and the V and J genes are those of that table, whereas D and trimming came from the DNA. This sample carries roughly 340,000 clones, 89% of them seen once, and the ten largest clones take around 3%.

The chain joins TRBV10-1 to TRBJ2-1; 8 nucleotides align to TRBD2. The receptor was derived from a woman younger than 45 with COVID-19, enrolled during active disease. The sequenced sample consisted of peripheral blood. The CDR3 DNA reads TGCGCCAGCAGTGATACGGGGGGGTACTACAATGAGCAGTTCTTC. It codes for CASSDTGGYYNEQFF.